This TCR beta chain was profiled in a study of beta chain features in type 1 diabetes. Study-level results: In every one of the four CD4+ subsets, TCRB CDR3s were moderately but significantly shorter in Type 1 diabetes patients.

Markers CD45RO/CCR7/CD25/CD127/CD95/CD27 served to sort CD4+ naive, central memory, regulatory and stem cell-like memory cells. Comment on this clone: The antigen is undetermined.

Investigators reverse transcribed all isolated RNA, so they sequenced expressed TCRB transcripts. Produced via immunoSEQ multiplex PCR; TCRdb's table is partial and in-frame only. The sample has about 260,000 clones, roughly 25% seen once. Sequencing was performed on naive CD4+ T cells from blood. The receptor's source is a woman between 25 and 40 years old with type 1 diabetes.

CDR3 in amino acids: CATPSYRENTEAFF. For the CDR3, the DNA is TGCGCCACCCCATCCTACAGGGAGAACACTGAAGCTTTCTTT. V gene TRBV23-1 combines with J gene TRBJ1-1; D perhaps matches TRBD1 (6 bases). TRBV23-1 is annotated as an ORF whose role is uncertain. V was shortened by 10 bases and J by 1 base, with 16 bases between the two germline ends. CDR3 length: 14 residues.